Sequencing of this TCR beta chain was carried out in a study of PD-1 blockade in classical Hodgkin lymphoma. A remark on this clone: Its matching antigen is unknown. An end of the junction differs from the germline gene, which may be a read error.

Assay: immunoSEQ multiplex PCR; the TCRdb copy retains only in-frame clones and omits some. The sample gives more than 15,000 clones, about three quarters of which show up once; around 1.9% is in the top ten. Points from the study as a whole: By C4D1, CD4+ diversity increased significantly, especially in complete responders. Relapsed/refractory patients reportedly had the lowest baseline TCR diversity, below newly diagnosed patients, who were below healthy donors.

The time point here: cycle 4 day 1 (C4D1), after less than 7 weeks of nivolumab. Brentuximab vedotin exposure varied among the patients, all of whom had relapsed after autologous stem cell transplantation. CD4+ T cells were purified from thawed PBMCs by negative selection. Sequences were derived from CD4+ T cells from blood, sampled before the fourth cycle of nivolumab. This TCR came from a human donor with classical Hodgkin lymphoma.

The CDR3 DNA reads as TGTGCCAGTAGTCTAGATCTAGCGGGAGGGATAGATACGCAGTATTTT. Its protein product is CASSLDLAGGIDTQYF. The chain employs TRBV19 and TRBJ2-3; 12 positions match TRBD2. The V gene's germline CDR1 is LNHDA and CDR2 SQIVND (reference sequence). There are 16 residues in the CDR3.